Here is one TCR beta chain with its context. Its matching antigen is unknown. The sample is drawn from a study of long-term antiretroviral therapy in people with HIV. Study-level findings and limits: At every time point, clones expanded before ART dominated the repertoire.

Version v3.0 of the immunoSEQ assay was performed at survey level. Generated by immunoSEQ multiplex PCR, the TCRdb table keeps only in-frame clones and is missing some. The sample records around 30,000 clones, about 85% being singletons. The input for sequencing was unsorted PBMCs, taken 1.1 years after starting antiretroviral therapy. The origin of this receptor is a man aged 18 to 30 with HIV.

The CDR3 spells CASSYSGSPLRNEQFF. The CDR3 nucleotides are TGTGCCAGCAGTTACTCAGGTAGCCCCCTGCGCAATGAGCAGTTCTTC. This chain joins TRBV6-6 and TRBJ2-1; no clear D gene. Trimming pared 0 bases from V and 6 bases from J, leaving 15 bases between. The CDR3 runs 16 residues. Germline lookup yields CDR1 MNHNY and CDR2 SVGAGI (reference sequence).